One T cell receptor (beta chain) is described in this entry. Its target is unknown. The time point is: week 5, during vaccination. Vaccination used 300 ug of mutant IDH1 20-mer peptide per dose, with topical imiquimod. Each of the donors came in with new WHO grade 3 or 4 astrocytomas that were IDH1-mutant and ATRX-lost. The entry originates in a study of a mutant IDH1 vaccine in newly diagnosed glioma. Overall study context: First vaccine doses came 4-6 weeks after radiotherapy alone, or with temozolomide cycles. Treated patients had a mean age of around 40 years and a sex split that was about 62% male and approximately 38% female. The study, taken as a whole, reports: Pseudoprogression seemingly bore no relation to changes in top peripheral T cell clonotypes.

TCRdb's table, derived via immunoSEQ multiplex PCR, lists solely in-frame clones and lacks some. The data hold 50,000 to 55,000 clones, with roughly 73% observed a single time. Germline V gene sequence: CDR1 MNHEY, CDR2 SVGAGI. The CDR3 is 16 amino acids. Trimming at V came to 0 bases and at J to 8 bases, leaving 13 bases not matched to a gene. The gene calls are TRBV6-5 and TRBJ2-7; TRBD1 matches at 7 bases. The receptor's source is a man in his fifties with glioma. Sequencing used PBMCs, obtained from a glioma patient whose treatment included an IDH1 peptide vaccine. CDR3 coding DNA: TGTGCCAGCAGTTACTCGATACCCCGACAGGGTGGGAAGCAGTACTTC. It codes for CASSYSIPRQGGKQYF.